Reported below is one T cell receptor (beta chain). The data are from a study of blood T cell repertoires in COVID-19. Study summary: There were acute and convalescent COVID-19 samples, and they came from the United States, Italy and Spain. Sources were T cells, B-cell-depleted T cells, or PBMCs; the material itself was cDNA or gDNA.

Assay: immunoSEQ multiplex PCR; the TCRdb copy retains only in-frame clones and omits some. The sample holds 120,000 to 150,000 clones, 80% to 90% seen once. Material: peripheral blood. The sequence was obtained from a woman in her 50s with acute or convalescent COVID-19.

In nucleotides, the CDR3 is TGTGCCTGGGGACAGGGGGCTCGGGGCTACACCTTC. The encoded protein is CAWGQGARGYTF. V usage is TRBV30 and J usage is TRBJ1-2; TRBD1 matches at 11 bases. The CDR3 totals 12 residues. Germline CDR1 is GTSNPN and CDR2 is SVGIG (reference sequence). Losses at the gene ends were 5 bases for V and 8 bases for J; bases not matched to a gene: 4.